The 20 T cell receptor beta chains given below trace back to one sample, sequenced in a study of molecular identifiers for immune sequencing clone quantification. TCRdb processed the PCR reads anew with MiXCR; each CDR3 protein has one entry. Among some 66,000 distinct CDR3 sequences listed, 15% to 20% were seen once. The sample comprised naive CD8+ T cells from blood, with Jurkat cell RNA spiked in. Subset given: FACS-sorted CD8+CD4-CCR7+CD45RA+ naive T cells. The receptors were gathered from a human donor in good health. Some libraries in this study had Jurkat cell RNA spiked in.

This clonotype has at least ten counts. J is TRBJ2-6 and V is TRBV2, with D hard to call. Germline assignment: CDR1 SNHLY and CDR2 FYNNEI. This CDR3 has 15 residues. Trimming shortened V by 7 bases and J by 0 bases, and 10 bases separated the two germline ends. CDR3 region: CASIGIPSGANVLTF. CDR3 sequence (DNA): TGTGCCAGCATTGGGATCCCCTCTGGGGCCAACGTCCTGACTTTC.

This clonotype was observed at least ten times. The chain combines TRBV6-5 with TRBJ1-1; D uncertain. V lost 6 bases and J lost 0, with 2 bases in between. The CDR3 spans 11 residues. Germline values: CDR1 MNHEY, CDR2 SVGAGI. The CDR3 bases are TGTGCCAGCAGATTGAACACTGAAGCTTTCTTT. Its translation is CASRLNTEAFF.

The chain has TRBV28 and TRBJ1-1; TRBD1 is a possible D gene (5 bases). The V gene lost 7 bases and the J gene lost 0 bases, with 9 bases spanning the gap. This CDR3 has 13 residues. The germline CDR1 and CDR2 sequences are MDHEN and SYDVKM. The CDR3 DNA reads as TGTGCCAGCACCGGGGGGATGAACACTGAAGCTTTCTTT. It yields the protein CASTGGMNTEAFF.

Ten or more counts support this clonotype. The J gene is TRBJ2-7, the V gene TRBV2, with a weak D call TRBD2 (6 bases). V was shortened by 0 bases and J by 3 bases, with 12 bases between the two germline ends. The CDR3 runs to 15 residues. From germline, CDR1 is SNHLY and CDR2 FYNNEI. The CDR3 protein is CASSEAVRGGYEQYF. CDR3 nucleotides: TGTGCCAGCAGTGAAGCAGTTCGGGGAGGCTACGAGCAGTACTTC.

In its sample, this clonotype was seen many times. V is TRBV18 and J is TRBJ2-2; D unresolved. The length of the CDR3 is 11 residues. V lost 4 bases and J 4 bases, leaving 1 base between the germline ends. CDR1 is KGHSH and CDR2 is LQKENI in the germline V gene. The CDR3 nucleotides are TGTGCCAGCTCACTCACCGGGGAGCTGTTTTTT. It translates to CASSLTGELFF. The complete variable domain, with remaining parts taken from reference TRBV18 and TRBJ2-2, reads NAGVMQNPRHLVRRRGQEARLRCSPMKGHSHVYWYRQLPEEGLKFMVYLQKENIIDESGMPKERFSAEFPKEGPSILRIQQVVRGDSAAYFCASSLTGELFFGEGSRLTVL.

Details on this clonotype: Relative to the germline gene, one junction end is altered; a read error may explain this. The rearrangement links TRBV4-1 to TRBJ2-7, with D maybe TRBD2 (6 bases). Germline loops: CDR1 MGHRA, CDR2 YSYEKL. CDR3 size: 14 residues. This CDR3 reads CAGSQARGTYEQYF. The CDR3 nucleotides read TGCGCCGGCAGCCAAGCGCGGGGCACCTACGAGCAGTACTTC.

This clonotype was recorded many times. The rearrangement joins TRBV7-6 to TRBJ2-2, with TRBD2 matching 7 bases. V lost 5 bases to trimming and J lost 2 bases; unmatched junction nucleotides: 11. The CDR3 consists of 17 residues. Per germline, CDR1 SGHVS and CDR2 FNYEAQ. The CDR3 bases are TGTGCCAGCAGCCCAAGGGAGGGGCGAGGAAACACCGGGGAGCTGTTTTTT. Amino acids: CASSPREGRGNTGELFF.

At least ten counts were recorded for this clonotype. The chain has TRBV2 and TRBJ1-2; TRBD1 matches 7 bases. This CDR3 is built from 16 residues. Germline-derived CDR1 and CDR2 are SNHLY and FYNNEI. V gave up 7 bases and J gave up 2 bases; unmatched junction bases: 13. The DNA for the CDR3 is TGTGCCAGCAAGGGGGAGGGACAGACGAGGAACTATGGCTACACCTTC. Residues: CASKGEGQTRNYGYTF.

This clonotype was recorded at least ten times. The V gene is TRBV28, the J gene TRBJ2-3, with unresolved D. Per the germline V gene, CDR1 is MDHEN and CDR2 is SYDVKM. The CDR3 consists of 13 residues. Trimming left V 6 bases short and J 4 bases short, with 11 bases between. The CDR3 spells CASSPFSSDTQYF. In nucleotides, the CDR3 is TGTGCCAGCAGCCCTTTTAGTTCAGATACGCAGTATTTT.

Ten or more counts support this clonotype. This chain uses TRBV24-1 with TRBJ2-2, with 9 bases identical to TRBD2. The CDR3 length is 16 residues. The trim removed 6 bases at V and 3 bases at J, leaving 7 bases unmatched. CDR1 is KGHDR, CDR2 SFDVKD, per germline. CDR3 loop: CATSSSGLADTGELFF. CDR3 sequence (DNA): TGTGCCACCAGTTCGTCGGGACTAGCAGACACCGGGGAGCTGTTTTTT.

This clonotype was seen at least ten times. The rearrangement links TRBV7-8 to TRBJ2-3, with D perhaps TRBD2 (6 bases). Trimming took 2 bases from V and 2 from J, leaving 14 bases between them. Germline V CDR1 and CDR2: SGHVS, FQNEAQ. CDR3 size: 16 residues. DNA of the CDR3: TGTGCCAGCAGCTTACCTCGGGCGGGACCCACAGATACGCAGTATTTT. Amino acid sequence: CASSLPRAGPTDTQYF. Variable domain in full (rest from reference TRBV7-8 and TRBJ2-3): GAGVSQSPRYKVAKRGQDVALRCDPISGHVSLFWYQQALGQGPEFLTYFQNEAQLDKSGLPSDRFFAERPEGSVSTLKIQRTQQEDSAVYLCASSLPRAGPTDTQYFGPGTRLTVL.

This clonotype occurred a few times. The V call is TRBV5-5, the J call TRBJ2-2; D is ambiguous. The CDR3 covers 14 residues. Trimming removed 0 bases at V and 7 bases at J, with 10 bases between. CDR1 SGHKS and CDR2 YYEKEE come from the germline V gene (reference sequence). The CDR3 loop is CASSLVVRDGELFF. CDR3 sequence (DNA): TGTGCCAGCAGCTTGGTGGTTAGGGACGGGGAGCTGTTTTTT.

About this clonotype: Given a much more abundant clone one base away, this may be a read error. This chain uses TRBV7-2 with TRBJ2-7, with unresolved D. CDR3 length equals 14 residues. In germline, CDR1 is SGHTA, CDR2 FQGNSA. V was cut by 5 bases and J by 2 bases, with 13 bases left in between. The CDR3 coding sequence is TGTGCCAGCAGCCGATCGGGCAGCCCCTACGAGCAGTACTTC. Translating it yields CASSRSGSPYEQYF.

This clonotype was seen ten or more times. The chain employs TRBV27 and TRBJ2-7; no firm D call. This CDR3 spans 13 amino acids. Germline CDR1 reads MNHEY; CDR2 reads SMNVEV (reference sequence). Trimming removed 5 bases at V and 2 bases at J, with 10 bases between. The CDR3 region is CASSAPVTYEQYF. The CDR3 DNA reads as TGTGCCAGCAGTGCGCCGGTCACCTACGAGCAGTACTTC.

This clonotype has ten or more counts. Written as DNA, the CDR3 is TGTGCCAGTAGTTTAGCGGGACGATGGATGGATACGCAGTATTTT. The encoded protein is CASSLAGRWMDTQYF. J is TRBJ2-3 and V is TRBV19, with 8 bases fitting TRBD2. This CDR3 has 15 residues. The V and J ends lost 5 bases and 6 bases, in that order; junction bases with no gene match: 10. Germline loops: CDR1 LNHDA, CDR2 SQIVND (reference sequence).

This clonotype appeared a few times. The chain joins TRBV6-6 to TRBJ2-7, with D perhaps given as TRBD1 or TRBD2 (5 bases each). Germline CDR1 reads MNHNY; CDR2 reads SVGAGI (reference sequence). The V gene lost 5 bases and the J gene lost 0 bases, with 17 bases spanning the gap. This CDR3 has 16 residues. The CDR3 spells CASSPLLGESSYEQYF. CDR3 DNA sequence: TGTGCCAGCAGTCCCCTCTTGGGGGAAAGCTCCTACGAGCAGTACTTC.

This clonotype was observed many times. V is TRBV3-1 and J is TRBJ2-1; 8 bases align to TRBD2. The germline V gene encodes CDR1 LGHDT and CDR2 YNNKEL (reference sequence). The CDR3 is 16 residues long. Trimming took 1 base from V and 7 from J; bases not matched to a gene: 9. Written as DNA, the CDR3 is TGTGCCAGCAGCCAAGTGGCCAGCGGGAGTGTGAATGAGCAGTTCTTC. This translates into CASSQVASGSVNEQFF.

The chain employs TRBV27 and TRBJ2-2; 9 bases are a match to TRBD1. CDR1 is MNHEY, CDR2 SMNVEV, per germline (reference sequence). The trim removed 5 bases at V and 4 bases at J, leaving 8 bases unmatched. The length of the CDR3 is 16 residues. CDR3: CASSLRTGDLTGELFF. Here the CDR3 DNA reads TGTGCCAGCAGTCTCAGGACAGGGGACCTCACCGGGGAGCTGTTTTTT.

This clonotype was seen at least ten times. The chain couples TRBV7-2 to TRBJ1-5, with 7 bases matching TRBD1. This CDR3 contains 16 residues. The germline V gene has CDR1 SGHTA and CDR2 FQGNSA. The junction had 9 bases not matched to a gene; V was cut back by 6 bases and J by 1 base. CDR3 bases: TGTGCCAGCAGTCTAGGGAACAGGGGAAGCAATCAGCCCCAGCATTTT. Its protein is CASSLGNRGSNQPQHF.

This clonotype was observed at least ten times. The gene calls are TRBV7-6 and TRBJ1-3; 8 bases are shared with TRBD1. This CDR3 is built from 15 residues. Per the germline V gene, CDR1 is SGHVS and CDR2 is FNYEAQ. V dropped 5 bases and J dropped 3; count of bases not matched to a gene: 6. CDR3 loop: CASSTTGQGGNTIYF. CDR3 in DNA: TGTGCCAGCAGCACCACAGGACAGGGTGGAAACACCATATATTTT.